In this sample, the clone carrying this T cell receptor beta chain turned up a few times. The sample has other DNA sequences that encode this CDR3 too. The source of the sample is a study of cytotoxic CD8 clonotypes in ibrutinib-treated CLL. The repertoire was sequenced with immunoSEQ multiplex PCR; TCRdb's copy has only in-frame clones and lacks some. This repertoire shows more than 200,000 clones, over 65% found once; its top ten account for over 5.5%. With 2 bases clipped from V and 4 bases from J, the junction kept 2 bases outside the gene matches. The germline CDR1 and CDR2 sequences are GTSNPN and SVGIG (reference sequence). The CDR3 contains 12 residues.

The TCR comes from a human donor with chronic lymphocytic leukemia. Here the sequenced sample was PBMCs, taken after 12 months of ibrutinib treatment. This sequence joins TRBV30 and TRBJ2-7, with 7 bases lining up with TRBD1. CDR3 DNA: TGTGCCTGGAGTCCACAGGGGTACGAGCAGTACTTC. This translates into CAWSPQGYEQYF.